Listed here are 32 T cell receptor beta chains from one sample, sequenced in a study of blood T cell repertoires in COVID-19. The assay was immunoSEQ multiplex PCR, and TCRdb's table has in-frame clones only and misses some. The sample has fewer than 150,000 clones, roughly 85% seen once. Material: peripheral blood. The receptor source for this set is a human donor in a cohort sampled during active COVID-19.

The chain employs TRBV6-2 or TRBV6-3 and TRBJ2-7; D is undetermined. Trimming shortened V by 2 bases and J by 4 bases, and 3 bases separated the two germline ends. The germline gives CDR1 MNHEY, CDR2 SVGEGT. The CDR3 contains 11 residues. CDR3 DNA sequence: TGTGCCAGCAGTTACGTATACGAGCAGTACTTC. Its protein product is CASSYVYEQYF.

The gene calls are TRBV5-1 and TRBJ1-1; D is perhaps TRBD1 (6 bases). In germline, CDR1 is SGHRS, CDR2 YFSETQ. The V gene lost 0 bases and the J gene lost 3 bases, with 9 bases spanning the gap. The CDR3 runs to 14 residues. The CDR3 loop is CASSLAGQDTEAFF. The CDR3 DNA follows: TGCGCCAGCAGCTTGGCGGGACAAGACACTGAAGCTTTCTTT.

This chain uses TRBV5-1 with TRBJ1-6; 8 nucleotides align to TRBD1. V trimming: 4 bases; J trimming: 5 bases; junction bases outside the gene matches: 5. The V gene's germline CDR1 is SGHRS and CDR2 YFSETQ. The CDR3 is 15 amino acids. CDR3 nucleotide sequence: TGCGCCAGCAGCCCCGACAGGGGAAATAATTCACCCCTCCACTTT. Translating it yields CASSPDRGNNSPLHF.

Here the CDR3 reads CATSRGTNEAFF. CDR3 bases: TGTGCCACCTCGCGGGGCACAAATGAAGCTTTCTTT. The chain combines TRBV12-3 or TRBV12-4 with TRBJ1-1; a possible D gene is TRBD1 (5 bases). With 10 bases removed from V and 7 bases from J, the gap between germline ends came to 16 bases. The CDR3 totals 12 residues.

The J gene is TRBJ2-5, the V gene TRBV5-3; 10 positions match TRBD1. TRBV5-3 is annotated as an ORF whose role is uncertain. The V gene end was trimmed by 3 bases and the J gene end by 2 bases; junction bases not matched to a gene: 7. This CDR3 has 16 amino acids. In DNA, the CDR3 is TGTGCCAGAAGCTGGGGGGGACAGGGGTCTCAAGAGACCCAGTACTTC. It is translated as CARSWGGQGSQETQYF.

V usage is TRBV12-3 or TRBV12-4 and J usage is TRBJ2-7; possibly TRBD2 for D (5 bases). This CDR3 has 11 amino acids. The V and J ends lost 7 bases and 7 bases respectively, with 11 bases between them. The CDR3: CASTHGVEQYF. The CDR3 coding sequence is TGTGCCAGCACCCACGGGGTGGAGCAGTACTTC.

This clone was found a few times. The J gene is TRBJ1-2, the V gene TRBV7-2; 7 positions match TRBD1. Germline V CDR1 and CDR2: SGHTA, FQGNSA. The J segment lost 7 bases and the V segment lost 5 bases, leaving 13 bases of the junction unmatched. The CDR3 sequence is 15 residues long. As DNA, the CDR3 is TGTGCCAGCAGCGGGCCGGACAGGCCCAGAGGTGGCTACACCTTC. Protein: CASSGPDRPRGGYTF.

The genes are TRBV5-5 and TRBJ1-2, with 10 bases that match TRBD1. The CDR3 extends over 14 amino acids. V shed 0 bases and J 8 bases; nucleotides not matched to a gene: 4. CDR1 SGHKS and CDR2 YYEKEE come from the germline V gene (reference sequence). CDR3 amino acids: CASSLVGQGQGYTF. CDR3 DNA: TGTGCCAGCAGCTTGGTGGGACAGGGGCAGGGCTACACCTTC. The full variable domain, in which reference TRBV5-5 and TRBJ1-2 provide the parts outside the CDR3, is DAGVTQSPTHLIKTRGQQVTLRCSPISGHKSVSWYQQVLGQGPQFIFQYYEKEERGRGNFPDRFSARQFPNYSSELNVNALLLGDSALYLCASSLVGQGQGYTFGSGTRLTVV.

The V gene is TRBV6-5, the J gene TRBJ2-5, with 9 positions matching TRBD1. Trimming took 6 bases from V and 4 from J; bases not matched to a gene: 3. The CDR3 is 13 residues long. Germline CDR1 is MNHEY and CDR2 is SVGAGI. CDR3 region: CASSIQGAETQYF. The CDR3, as DNA: TGTGCCAGCAGCATACAGGGGGCAGAGACCCAGTACTTC.

This chain uses TRBV7-9 with TRBJ2-7, with D possibly TRBD2 on 6 matching bases. Germline V CDR1 and CDR2: SEHNR, FQNEAQ (reference sequence). Trimming took 5 bases from V and 6 from J, leaving 11 bases between them. This CDR3 comprises 12 residues. The CDR3, as DNA: TGTGCCAGCAGCCCCTTGGGGGGCGAGCAGTACTTC. Protein product: CASSPLGGEQYF.

The gene calls are TRBV3-1 (or the pseudogene TRBV3-2) and TRBJ1-2, with D possibly TRBD1 on 6 matching bases. The CDR3 sequence is 15 residues long. V lost 1 base, J lost 1 base, and 10 bases lay in between. The germline V gene has CDR1 LGHDT and CDR2 YNNKEL (reference sequence). The CDR3 region is CASSQGGRGNYGYTF. The CDR3 nucleotides read TGTGCCAGCAGCCAAGGGGGCAGGGGTAACTATGGCTACACCTTC.

V and J are TRBV5-1 and TRBJ2-7, with TRBD1 identical over 7 bases. Germline CDR1 and CDR2: SGHRS and YFSETQ. CDR3 length equals 15 residues. Trimming removed 0 bases from V and 2 bases from J; junction bases left unmatched: 5. CDR3: CASSLGRTGTYEQYF. The CDR3 bases are TGCGCCAGCAGCTTGGGCAGGACAGGCACCTACGAGCAGTACTTC.

This clone was detected only a few times. V and J are TRBV7-2 and TRBJ2-6; D is unresolved. V gave up 1 base and J gave up 0 bases, with 10 bases separating them. Germline CDR1 and CDR2: SGHTA and FQGNSA. This CDR3 contains 17 residues. CDR3 sequence (DNA): TGTGCCAGCAGCTTAGGTTTAACTTCCTCTGGGGCCAACGTCCTGACTTTC. Translated: CASSLGLTSSGANVLTF. The full variable domain, with the rest looked up from reference TRBV7-2 and TRBJ2-6, is GAGVSQSPSNKVTEKGKDVELRCDPISGHTALYWYRQSLGQGLEFLIYFQGNSAPDKSGLPSDRFSAERTGGSVSTLTIQRTQQEDSAVYLCASSLGLTSSGANVLTFGAGSRLTVL.

The count of this clone is one. The chain has TRBV10-3 and TRBJ1-6; D is undetermined. Trimming removed 2 bases at V and 3 bases at J, with 5 bases between. The CDR3 has 14 residues. Germline V gives CDR1 ENHRY, CDR2 SYGVKD. CDR3 protein: CAISETDYNSPLHF. Here the CDR3 DNA reads TGTGCCATCAGTGAGACAGACTATAATTCACCCCTCCACTTT.

The rearrangement links TRBV7-9 to TRBJ2-7; 11 bases map to TRBD1. Germline CDR1 reads SEHNR; CDR2 reads FQNEAQ (reference sequence). The CDR3 is 15 residues long. J was trimmed by 7 bases and V by 4 bases; bases with no gene match: 9. Written as DNA, the CDR3 is TGTGCCAGCAGCTCCTCCGGGACAGGGGGTGGAGAGCAGTACTTC. It yields the protein CASSSSGTGGGEQYF. The variable domain in full, with the rest retrieved from reference TRBV7-9 and TRBJ2-7, is DTGVSQNPRHKITKRGQNVTFRCDPISEHNRLYWYRQTLGQGPEFLTYFQNEAQLEKSRLLSDRFSAERPKGSFSTLEIQRTEQGDSAMYLCASSSSGTGGGEQYFGPGTRLTVT.

This chain joins TRBV19 and TRBJ2-1; 16 positions match TRBD2. Germline values: CDR1 LNHDA, CDR2 SQIVND (reference sequence). V gave up 9 bases and J gave up 8 bases; unmatched junction bases: 7. The CDR3 is 15 amino acids. In nucleotides, the CDR3 is TGTGCCAGCAGGGGACTAGCGGGGGGGCTGCATGAGCAGTTCTTC. Residues: CASRGLAGGLHEQFF.

The chain uses TRBV5-1 and TRBJ2-1; 7 positions match TRBD1. Germline CDR1 reads SGHRS; CDR2 reads YFSETQ. The CDR3 contains 13 residues. After removal of 6 bases from V and 15 bases from J, the junction contained 15 bases not matched to a gene. CDR3 nucleotide sequence: TGCGCCAGCACCCCAAGAGGACAGGACTCTAGGTTCTTC. It yields the protein CASTPRGQDSRFF.

The rearrangement joins TRBV25-1 to TRBJ1-6; TRBD1 matches 8 bases. CDR3 length: 16 residues. The trim removed 5 bases at V and 4 bases at J, leaving 7 bases unmatched. Germline V gene lookup returns CDR1 MGHDK and CDR2 SYGVNS. The CDR3 DNA is TGTGCCAGCAGTCCACAGGGGGAAAGGTATAATTCACCCCTCCACTTT. Protein: CASSPQGERYNSPLHF.

V usage is TRBV11-2 and J usage is TRBJ1-2; 8 positions match TRBD1. The junction had 3 bases not matched to a gene; V was cut back by 3 bases and J by 9 bases. Looked up from germline, CDR1 is SGHAT and CDR2 is FQNNGV. CDR3 size: 12 residues. For the CDR3, the DNA is TGTGCCAGCAGCTTCCGACAGGGGAGCTACACCTTC. Its protein product is CASSFRQGSYTF.

This clone was found a few times. The chain recombines TRBV19 with TRBJ2-3, with D uncertain. CDR3 size: 15 residues. V was cut by 4 bases and J by 1 base, with 12 bases left in between. The germline gives CDR1 LNHDA, CDR2 SQIVND (reference sequence). The CDR3 nucleotides read TGTGCCAGTAGTAGGGCACCCCTTGGCACAGATACGCAGTATTTT. This codes for CASSRAPLGTDTQYF.

The J gene is TRBJ2-2, the V gene TRBV6-2 or TRBV6-3; 8 bases agree with TRBD2. The CDR3 sequence is 17 residues long. Trimming at V came to 4 bases and at J to 5 bases, leaving 12 bases not matched to a gene. Germline V gene lookup returns CDR1 MNHEY and CDR2 SVGEGT. Here the CDR3 DNA reads TGTGCCAGCAGTTCCTCGGGAGGGGCGCGTATAACCGGGGAGCTGTTTTTT. Its protein product is CASSSSGGARITGELFF.

The rearrangement joins TRBV12-3 or TRBV12-4 to TRBJ1-2; D may be TRBD1 (6 bases). CDR3 size: 13 residues. Deletions cut 6 bases from V and 4 bases from J, with 12 bases between. Written as DNA, the CDR3 is TGTGCCAGCAGCTACAGGGTCGGCTATGGCTACACCTTC. Translated, it gives CASSYRVGYGYTF.

In its sample, this clone was seen a few times. The V and J genes are TRBV14 and TRBJ2-1; 12 bases fit TRBD2. Germline CDR1 and CDR2: SGHDN and FVKESK. V lost 4 bases and J lost 3; bases outside the gene matches: 10. This CDR3 has 18 amino acids. Here the CDR3 DNA reads TGTGCCAGCAGCCCTCGGACTAGCGGGGATCCACGCTACAATGAGCAGTTCTTC. It specifies CASSPRTSGDPRYNEQFF. The variable domain in full, with the rest retrieved from reference TRBV14 and TRBJ2-1, is EAGVTQFPSHSVIEKGQTVTLRCDPISGHDNLYWYRRVMGKEIKFLLHFVKESKQDESGMPNNRFLAERTGGTYSTLKVQPAELEDSGVYFCASSPRTSGDPRYNEQFFGPGTRLTVL.

In DNA form, the CDR3 reads TGTGCCAGTAGTGAGCGGGGTACCTACGAGCAGTACTTC. This sequence encodes CASSERGTYEQYF. J is TRBJ2-7 and V is TRBV19; 7 nucleotides agree with TRBD2. This CDR3 contains 13 residues. With V trimmed by 5 bases and J by 2 bases, 3 bases remained unmatched. CDR1 is LNHDA, CDR2 SQIVND, per germline (reference sequence).

The gene calls are TRBV6-6 and TRBJ2-1; the match to TRBD1 covers 10 bases. Germline CDR1 and CDR2: MNHNY and SVGAGI (reference sequence). Unmatched junction bases numbered 4, after V lost 6 bases and J lost 5 bases. There are 14 residues in the CDR3. The CDR3 sequence: CASSSGTGDNEQFF. The CDR3, as DNA: TGTGCCAGCAGCTCCGGGACAGGGGACAATGAGCAGTTCTTC.

This clone was observed once. The chain links TRBV2 to TRBJ1-6; 10 nucleotides match TRBD1. Germline V gene data show CDR1 as SNHLY and CDR2 as FYNNEI. This CDR3 is built from 15 residues. Germline trimming cut 6 bases from V and 3 bases from J; bases unmatched to any gene: 2. The DNA of the CDR3 is TGTGCCAGCAGGGGGACAGGGGACTATAATTCACCCCTCCACTTT. As protein: CASRGTGDYNSPLHF.

This chain connects TRBV6-5 to TRBJ1-2; maybe TRBD1 (5 bases). Trimming pared 0 bases from V and 2 bases from J, leaving 7 bases between. CDR1 and CDR2 (germline): MNHEY, SVGAGI. CDR3 length: 14 residues. CDR3 sequence reads: CASSYSSGNYGYTF. Here the CDR3 DNA reads TGTGCCAGCAGTTACTCGTCAGGGAACTATGGCTACACCTTC.

CDR3 bases: TGTGCCAGCAACCAGGACAGGGACACCGGGGAGCTGTTTTTT. It is translated as CASNQDRDTGELFF. The chain uses TRBV9 and TRBJ2-2; 8 bases map to TRBD1. The trim removed 6 bases at V and 3 bases at J, leaving 4 bases unmatched. Germline V lookup: CDR1 SGDLS, CDR2 YYNGEE. This CDR3 has 14 residues.

CDR3 region: CASSEAETGEHF. The CDR3 region has the DNA TGTGCCAGCAGTGAAGCTGAGACAGGGGAGCATTTT. This sequence joins TRBV2 and TRBJ1-5; 8 bases agree with TRBD1. CDR3 length equals 12 residues. Germline CDR1 reads SNHLY; CDR2 reads FYNNEI. V was pared by 0 bases and J by 14 bases, with 3 bases of the junction left unmatched.

Only one count was recorded for this clone. This sequence joins TRBV28 and TRBJ2-3; weak D call: TRBD1 (5 bases). The ends were cut back, 6 bases at V and 0 bases at J, with 7 bases in the middle. Per germline, CDR1 MDHEN and CDR2 SYDVKM. CDR3 length equals 13 residues. In DNA, the CDR3 is TGTGCCAGCAGCGACAGAAGCACAGATACGCAGTATTTT. It is translated as CASSDRSTDTQYF.

The genes are TRBV28 and TRBJ1-3; tentative D call: TRBD1 (5 bases). Germline CDR1 MDHEN, CDR2 SYDVKM. The V and J ends lost 5 bases and 4 bases respectively, with 9 bases between them. This CDR3 is built from 13 residues. As DNA, the CDR3 is TGTGCCAGCAGTCTTTACAGGGGAAACACCATATATTTT. Translation: CASSLYRGNTIYF.

The chain carries TRBV5-6 and TRBJ1-5; a possible D gene is TRBD1 (6 bases). The V end lost 1 base, the J end lost 6 bases, and 8 bases lay between the germline ends. Per the germline V gene, CDR1 is SGHDT and CDR2 is YYEEEE. The CDR3 totals 13 residues. This CDR3 is CASSLLGGQPQHF. CDR3 nucleotide sequence: TGTGCCAGCAGCTTGTTAGGGGGTCAGCCCCAGCATTTT.